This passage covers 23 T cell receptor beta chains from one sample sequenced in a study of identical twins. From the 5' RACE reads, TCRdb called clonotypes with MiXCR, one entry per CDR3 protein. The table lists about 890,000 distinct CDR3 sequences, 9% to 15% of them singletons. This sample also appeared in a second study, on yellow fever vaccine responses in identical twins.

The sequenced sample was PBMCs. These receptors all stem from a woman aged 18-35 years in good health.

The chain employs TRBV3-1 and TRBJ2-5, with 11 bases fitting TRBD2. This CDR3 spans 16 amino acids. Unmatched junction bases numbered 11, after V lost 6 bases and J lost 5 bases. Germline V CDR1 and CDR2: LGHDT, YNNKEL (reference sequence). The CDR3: CASRNLAGGVGETQYF. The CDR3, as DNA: TGTGCCAGCAGGAATCTAGCGGGAGGAGTAGGGGAGACCCAGTACTTC.

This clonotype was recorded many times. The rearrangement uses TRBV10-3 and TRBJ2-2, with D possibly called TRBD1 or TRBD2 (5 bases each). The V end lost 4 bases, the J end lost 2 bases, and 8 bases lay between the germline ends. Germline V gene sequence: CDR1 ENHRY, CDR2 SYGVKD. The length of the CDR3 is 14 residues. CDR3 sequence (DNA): TGTGCCATCAGTGGGGACGGCAACACCGGGGAGCTGTTTTTT. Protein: CAISGDGNTGELFF.

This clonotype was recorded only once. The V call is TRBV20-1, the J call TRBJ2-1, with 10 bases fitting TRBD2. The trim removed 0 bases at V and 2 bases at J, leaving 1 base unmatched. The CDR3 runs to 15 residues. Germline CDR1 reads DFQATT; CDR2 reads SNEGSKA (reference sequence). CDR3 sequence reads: CSARDLAGAYNEQFF. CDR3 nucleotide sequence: TGCAGTGCTAGAGATCTAGCGGGAGCCTACAATGAGCAGTTCTTC.

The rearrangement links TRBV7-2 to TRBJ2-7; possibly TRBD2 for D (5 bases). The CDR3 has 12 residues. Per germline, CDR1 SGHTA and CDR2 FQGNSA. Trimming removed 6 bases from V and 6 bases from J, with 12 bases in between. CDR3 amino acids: CASRLPSGEQYF. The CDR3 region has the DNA TGTGCCAGCAGGCTCCCCAGCGGCGAGCAGTACTTC.

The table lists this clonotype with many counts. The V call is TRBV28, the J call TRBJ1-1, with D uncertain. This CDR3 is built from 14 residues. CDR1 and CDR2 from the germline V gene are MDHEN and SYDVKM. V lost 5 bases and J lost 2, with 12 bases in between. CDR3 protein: CASSPIFFNTEAFF. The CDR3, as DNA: TGTGCCAGCAGTCCCATCTTTTTTAACACTGAAGCTTTCTTT. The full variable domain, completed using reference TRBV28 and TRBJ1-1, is DVKVTQSSRYLVKRTGEKVFLECVQDMDHENMFWYRQDPGLGLRLIYFSYDVKMKEKGDIPEGYSVSREKKERFSLILESASTNQTSMYLCASSPIFFNTEAFFGQGTRLTVV.

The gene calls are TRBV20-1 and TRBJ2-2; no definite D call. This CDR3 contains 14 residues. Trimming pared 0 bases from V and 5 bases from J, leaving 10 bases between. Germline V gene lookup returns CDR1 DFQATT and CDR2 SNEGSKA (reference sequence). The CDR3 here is CSARDARSTGELFF. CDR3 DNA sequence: TGCAGTGCTAGAGATGCTCGGAGTACCGGGGAGCTGTTTTTT.

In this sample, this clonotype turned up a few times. In nucleotides, the CDR3 is TGTGCCACCAGCAGAGATTCGTCCAGGGCCGTTTCTGGAAACACCATATATTTT. Amino acids: CATSRDSSRAVSGNTIYF. V is TRBV15 and J is TRBJ1-3, with D possibly matching TRBD1 (5 bases). The CDR3 totals 18 residues. V was trimmed by 0 bases and J by 1 base, leaving 16 bases between them. Germline V gives CDR1 LNHNV, CDR2 YYDKDF (reference sequence).

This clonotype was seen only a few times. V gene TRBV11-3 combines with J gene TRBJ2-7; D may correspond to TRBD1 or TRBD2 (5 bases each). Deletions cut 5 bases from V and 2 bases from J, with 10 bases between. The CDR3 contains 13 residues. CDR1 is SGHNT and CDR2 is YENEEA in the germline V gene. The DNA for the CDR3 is TGTGCCAGCAGCACGGGACCAACCTACGAGCAGTACTTC. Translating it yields CASSTGPTYEQYF.

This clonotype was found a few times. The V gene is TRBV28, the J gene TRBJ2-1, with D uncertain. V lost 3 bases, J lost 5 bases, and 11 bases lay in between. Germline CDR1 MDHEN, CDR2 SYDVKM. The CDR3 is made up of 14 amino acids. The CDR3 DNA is TGTGCCAGCAGTTTCCCCTTTACGGACAATGAGCAGTTCTTC. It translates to CASSFPFTDNEQFF.

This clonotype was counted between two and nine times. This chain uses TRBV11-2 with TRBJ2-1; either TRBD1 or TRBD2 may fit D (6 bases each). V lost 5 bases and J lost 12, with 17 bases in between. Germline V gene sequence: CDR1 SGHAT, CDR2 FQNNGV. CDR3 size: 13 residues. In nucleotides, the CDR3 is TGTGCCAGCAGCCCGGGGGCGGGTGCTGGGCAGTTCTTC. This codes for CASSPGAGAGQFF.

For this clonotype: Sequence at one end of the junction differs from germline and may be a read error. The CDR3 DNA reads as TGTGCCAGCAGGCAAGATAACTTCAACAATGAGCTGTTCTTC. Its translation: CASRQDNFNNELFF. V is TRBV6-1 and J is TRBJ2-1; D unclear. The CDR3 is 14 residues long. Looked up from germline, CDR1 is MNHNS and CDR2 is SASEGT.

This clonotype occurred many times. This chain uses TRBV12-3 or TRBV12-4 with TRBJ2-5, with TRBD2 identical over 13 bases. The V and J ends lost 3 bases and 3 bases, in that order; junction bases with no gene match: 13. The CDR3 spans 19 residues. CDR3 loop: CASSFQTSGRPGQEETQYF. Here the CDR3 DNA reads TGTGCCAGCAGTTTCCAGACTAGCGGGAGGCCAGGCCAGGAAGAGACCCAGTACTTC.

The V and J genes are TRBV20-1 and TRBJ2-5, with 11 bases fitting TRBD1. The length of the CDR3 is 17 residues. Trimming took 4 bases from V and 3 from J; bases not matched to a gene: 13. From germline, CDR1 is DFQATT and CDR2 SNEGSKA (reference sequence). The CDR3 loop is CSAIPAGQGARKETQYF. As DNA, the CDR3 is TGCAGTGCTATACCGGCCGGACAGGGGGCTAGGAAAGAGACCCAGTACTTC.

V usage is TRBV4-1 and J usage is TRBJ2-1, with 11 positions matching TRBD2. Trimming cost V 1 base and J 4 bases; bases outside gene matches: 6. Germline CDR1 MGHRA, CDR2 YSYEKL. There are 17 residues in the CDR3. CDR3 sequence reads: CASSQVPGLAGYNEQFF. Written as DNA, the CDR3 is TGCGCCAGCAGCCAAGTTCCCGGACTAGCGGGTTACAATGAGCAGTTCTTC.

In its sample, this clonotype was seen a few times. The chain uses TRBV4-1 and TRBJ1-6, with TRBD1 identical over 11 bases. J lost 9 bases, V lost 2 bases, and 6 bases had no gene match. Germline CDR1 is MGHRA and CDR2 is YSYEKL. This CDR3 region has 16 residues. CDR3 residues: CASSQLYGTGGSPLHF. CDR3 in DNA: TGCGCCAGCAGCCAACTGTACGGGACAGGGGGTTCACCCCTCCACTTT.

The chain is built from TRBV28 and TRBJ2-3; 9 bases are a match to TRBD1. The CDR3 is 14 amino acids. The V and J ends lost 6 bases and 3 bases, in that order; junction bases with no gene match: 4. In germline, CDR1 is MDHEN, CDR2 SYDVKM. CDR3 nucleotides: TGTGCCAGCAGGGGGACAGGGAGGACAGATACGCAGTATTTT. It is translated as CASRGTGRTDTQYF.

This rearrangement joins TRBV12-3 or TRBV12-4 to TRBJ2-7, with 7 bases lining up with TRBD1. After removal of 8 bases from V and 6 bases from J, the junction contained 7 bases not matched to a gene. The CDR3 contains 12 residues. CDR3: CASGQGVGEQYF. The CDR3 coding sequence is TGTGCCAGCGGCCAGGGGGTGGGCGAGCAGTACTTC.

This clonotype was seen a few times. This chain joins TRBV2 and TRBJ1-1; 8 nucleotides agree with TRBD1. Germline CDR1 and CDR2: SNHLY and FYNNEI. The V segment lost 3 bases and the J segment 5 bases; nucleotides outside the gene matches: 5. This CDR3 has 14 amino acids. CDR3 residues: CASSDLTGGTEAFF. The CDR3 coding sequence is TGTGCCAGCAGTGACCTAACAGGGGGGACTGAAGCTTTCTTT.

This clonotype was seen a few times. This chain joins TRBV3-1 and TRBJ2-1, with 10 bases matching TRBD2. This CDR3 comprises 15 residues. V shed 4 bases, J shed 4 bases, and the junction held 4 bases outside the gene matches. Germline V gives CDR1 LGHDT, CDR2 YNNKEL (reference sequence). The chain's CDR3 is CASSRSGGQYNEQFF. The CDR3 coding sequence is TGTGCCAGCAGCCGTAGCGGGGGGCAATACAATGAGCAGTTCTTC.

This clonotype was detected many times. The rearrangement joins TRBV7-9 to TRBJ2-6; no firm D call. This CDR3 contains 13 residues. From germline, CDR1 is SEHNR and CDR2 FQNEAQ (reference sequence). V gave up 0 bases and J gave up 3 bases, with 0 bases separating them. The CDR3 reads CASSLAGANVLTF. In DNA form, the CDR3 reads TGTGCCAGCAGCTTAGCTGGGGCCAACGTCCTGACTTTC.

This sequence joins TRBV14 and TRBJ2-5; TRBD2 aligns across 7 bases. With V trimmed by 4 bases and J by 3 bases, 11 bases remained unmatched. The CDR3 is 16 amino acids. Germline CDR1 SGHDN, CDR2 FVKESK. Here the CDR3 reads CASSPPWGGGKETQYF. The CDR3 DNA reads TGTGCCAGCAGCCCCCCTTGGGGCGGGGGAAAAGAGACCCAGTACTTC.

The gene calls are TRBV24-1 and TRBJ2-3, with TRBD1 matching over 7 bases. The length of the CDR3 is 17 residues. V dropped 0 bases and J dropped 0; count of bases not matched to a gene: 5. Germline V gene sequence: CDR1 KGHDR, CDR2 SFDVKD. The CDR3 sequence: CATSDLGLTGSTDTQYF. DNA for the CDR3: TGTGCCACCAGTGATTTGGGTTTGACAGGGAGCACAGATACGCAGTATTTT.

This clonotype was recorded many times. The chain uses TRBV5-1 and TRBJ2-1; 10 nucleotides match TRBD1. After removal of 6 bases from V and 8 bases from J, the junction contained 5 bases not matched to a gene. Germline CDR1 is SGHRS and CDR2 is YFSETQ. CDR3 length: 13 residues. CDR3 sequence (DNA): TGCGCCAGCACCGGGACAGGGGTTCATGAGCAGTTCTTC. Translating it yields CASTGTGVHEQFF.